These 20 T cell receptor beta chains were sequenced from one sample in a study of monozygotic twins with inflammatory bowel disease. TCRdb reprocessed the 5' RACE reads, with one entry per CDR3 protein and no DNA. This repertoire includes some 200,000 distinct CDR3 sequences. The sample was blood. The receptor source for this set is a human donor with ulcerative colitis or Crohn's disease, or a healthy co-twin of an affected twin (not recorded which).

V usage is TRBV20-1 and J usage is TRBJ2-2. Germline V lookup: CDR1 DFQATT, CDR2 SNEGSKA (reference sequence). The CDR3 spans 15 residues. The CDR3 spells CSARTSATNTGELFF.

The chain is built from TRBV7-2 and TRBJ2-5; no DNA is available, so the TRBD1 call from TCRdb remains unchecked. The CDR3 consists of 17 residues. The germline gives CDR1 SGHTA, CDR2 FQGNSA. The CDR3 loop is CASSFKLGTGGQETQYF.

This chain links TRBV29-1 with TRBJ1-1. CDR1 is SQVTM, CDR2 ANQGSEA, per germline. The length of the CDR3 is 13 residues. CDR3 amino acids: CSVVGGRGTEAFF. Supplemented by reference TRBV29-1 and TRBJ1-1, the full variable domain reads SAVISQKPSRDICQRGTSLTIQCQVDSQVTMMFWYRQQPGQSLTLIATANQGSEATYESGFVIDKFPISRPNLTFSTLTVSNMSPEDSSIYLCSVVGGRGTEAFFGQGTRLTVV.

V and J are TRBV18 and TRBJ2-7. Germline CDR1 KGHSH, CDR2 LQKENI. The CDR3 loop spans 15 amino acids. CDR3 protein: CASSQQGGLVGEQYF.

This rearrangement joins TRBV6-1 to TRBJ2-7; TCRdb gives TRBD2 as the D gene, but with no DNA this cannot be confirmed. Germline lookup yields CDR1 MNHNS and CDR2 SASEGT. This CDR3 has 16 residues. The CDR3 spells CASSSTSGAGTYEQYF.

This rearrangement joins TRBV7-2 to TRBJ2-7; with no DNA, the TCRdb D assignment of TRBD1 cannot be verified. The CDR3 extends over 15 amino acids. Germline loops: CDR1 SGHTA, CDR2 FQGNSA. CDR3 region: CASSSRTPHGGEQYF.

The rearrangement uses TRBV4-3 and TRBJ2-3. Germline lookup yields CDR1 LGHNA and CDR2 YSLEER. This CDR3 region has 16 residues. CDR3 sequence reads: CASSQASHRITDTQYF.

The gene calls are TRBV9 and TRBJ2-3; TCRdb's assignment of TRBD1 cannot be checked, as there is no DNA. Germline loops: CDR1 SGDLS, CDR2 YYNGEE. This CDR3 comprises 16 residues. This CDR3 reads CASSVDGGAGTDTQYF.

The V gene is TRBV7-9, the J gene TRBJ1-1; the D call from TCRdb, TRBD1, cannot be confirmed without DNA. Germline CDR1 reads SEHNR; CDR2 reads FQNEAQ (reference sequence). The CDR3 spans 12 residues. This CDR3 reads CASKGGGASAFF.

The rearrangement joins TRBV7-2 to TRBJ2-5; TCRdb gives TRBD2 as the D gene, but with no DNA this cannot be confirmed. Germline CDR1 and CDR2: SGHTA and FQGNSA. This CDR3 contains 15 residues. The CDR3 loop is CATTRAGGGGETQYF.

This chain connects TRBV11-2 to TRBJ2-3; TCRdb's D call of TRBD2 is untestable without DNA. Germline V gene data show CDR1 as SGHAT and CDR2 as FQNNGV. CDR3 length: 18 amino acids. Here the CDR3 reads CASSLTTLAGGPTDTQYF.

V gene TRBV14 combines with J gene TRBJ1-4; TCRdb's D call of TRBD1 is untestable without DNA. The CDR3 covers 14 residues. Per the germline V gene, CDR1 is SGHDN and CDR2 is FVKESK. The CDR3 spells CASSPRTVSGKLFF.

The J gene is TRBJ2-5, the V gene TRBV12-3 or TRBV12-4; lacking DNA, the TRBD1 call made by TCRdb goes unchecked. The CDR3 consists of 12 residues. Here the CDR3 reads CASSIGGETQYF.

CDR3: CASSLKLRVGTEAFF. The chain recombines TRBV5-6 with TRBJ1-1. Germline V gene lookup returns CDR1 SGHDT and CDR2 YYEEEE. The CDR3 covers 15 residues. Looking up the rest from reference TRBV5-6 and TRBJ1-1 gives the full variable domain: DAGVTQSPTHLIKTRGQQVTLRCSPKSGHDTVSWYQQALGQGPQFIFQYYEEEERQRGNFPDRFSGHQFPNYSSELNVNALLLGDSALYLCASSLKLRVGTEAFFGQGTRLTVV.

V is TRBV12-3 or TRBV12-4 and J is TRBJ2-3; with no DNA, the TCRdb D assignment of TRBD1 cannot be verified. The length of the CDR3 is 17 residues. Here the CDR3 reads CASSPESGTGDTDTQYF.

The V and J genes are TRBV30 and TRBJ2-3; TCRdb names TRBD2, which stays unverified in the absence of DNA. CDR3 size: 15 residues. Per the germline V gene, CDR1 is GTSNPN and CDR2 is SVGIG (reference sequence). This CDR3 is CAFRTSGRSTDTQYF.

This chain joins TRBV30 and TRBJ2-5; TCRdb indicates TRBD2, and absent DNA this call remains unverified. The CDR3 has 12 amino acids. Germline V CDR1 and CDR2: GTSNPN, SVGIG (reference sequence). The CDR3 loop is CAWTVASETQYF.

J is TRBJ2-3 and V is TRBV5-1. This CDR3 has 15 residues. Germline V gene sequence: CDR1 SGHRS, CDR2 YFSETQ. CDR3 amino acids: CASSLDRPSTDTQYF.

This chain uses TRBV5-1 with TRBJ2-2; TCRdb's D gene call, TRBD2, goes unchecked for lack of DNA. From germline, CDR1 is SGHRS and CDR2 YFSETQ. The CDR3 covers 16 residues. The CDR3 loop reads CASSQWTSGGTGELFF.

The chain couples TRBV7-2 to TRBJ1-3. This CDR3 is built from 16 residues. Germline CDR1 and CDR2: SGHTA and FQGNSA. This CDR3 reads CASSLENPISGNTIYF.